The rows below give T cell receptor beta chains drawn from one sample of a study of Graves' ophthalmopathy and Graves' hyperthyroidism. TCRdb called the multiplex PCR reads again in MiXCR, with one record for every CDR3 protein. The repertoire has over 500,000 distinct CDR3 sequences, 22% of them found once; the top ten carry approximately 7.7%. Sequenced: peripheral blood. The source is a woman younger than 35 with stable Graves' hyperthyroidism. Some clones in this sample may be carry-over from other donors' samples. Both conserved end residues are part of each CDR3. D genes are given only for firm matches. Only some rows state a clone size, as once, few, many or a class for expanded clones.

d_call clone_size j_call v_call cdr3_nt cdr3_aa
TRBD1 few TRBJ2-7 TRBV6-1 TGTGCCAGCAGGGCGGGGACAGGCTACGAGCAGTACTTC CASRAGTGYEQYF
TRBD1 many TRBJ1-6 TRBV28 TGTGCCAGCAGTGTACTCTCCGGGACAGGGGTTGGACCCCTCCACTTT CASSVLSGTGVGPLHF
. . TRBJ2-5 TRBV28 TGTGCCAGCACACCCGGGGTTCGCGAGACCCAGTACTTC CASTPGVRETQYF
. many TRBJ1-1 TRBV2 TGTGCCAGCAGTGAAGACGGGGGCGGGAACACTGAAGCTTTCTTT CASSEDGGGNTEAFF
. . TRBJ2-7 TRBV28 TGTGCCAGCAGTTCCCCCCTCGAGCAGTACTTC CASSSPLEQYF
. . TRBJ2-2 TRBV27 TGTGCCAGCACCCTTACAGGGAACACCGGGGAGCTGTTTTTT CASTLTGNTGELFF
. many TRBJ1-1 TRBV2 TGTGCCAGCATCAGGGGAGTGCAGAACACTGAAGCTTTCTTT CASIRGVQNTEAFF
TRBD1 many TRBJ2-7 TRBV14 TGTGCCAGCAGCCAACCGGGACAGCCTCCCTACGAGCAGTACTTC CASSQPGQPPYEQYF
. . TRBJ1-5 TRBV30 TGTGCCTGGAGTGTAACAGGGTCTAGCAATCAGCCCCAGCATTTT CAWSVTGSSNQPQHF
. many TRBJ1-6 TRBV3-1 TGTGCCAGCAGCTTAATGGGAGATTCACCCCTCCACTTT CASSLMGDSPLHF
. many TRBJ2-7 TRBV10-3 TGTGCCATCAGCCCGTCACGGTCCTCCTACGAGCAGTACTTC CAISPSRSSYEQYF
. . TRBJ2-7 TRBV2 TGTGCCAGCAGTGTCGCCAGCTACGAGCAGTACTTC CASSVASYEQYF
. many TRBJ1-2 TRBV6-5 TGTGCCAGCAGTTACGGGGGGACGTCCTATGGCTACACCTTC CASSYGGTSYGYTF
. many TRBJ1-1 TRBV7-3 TGTGCCAGCAGCTTAGGCCTGGACACTGAAGCTTTCTTT CASSLGLDTEAFF
TRBD1 many TRBJ1-5 TRBV7-9 TGTGCCAGCAGCTTAGGTCAGGGGGTCTATCAGCCCCAGCATTTT CASSLGQGVYQPQHF
. many TRBJ1-1 TRBV11-2 TGTGCCAGCAGCTTAGTCGGGGGCCGCGACACTGAAGCTTTCTTT CASSLVGGRDTEAFF
TRBD1 . TRBJ1-1 TRBV5-1 TGCGCCAGCAGCAAGGGGGACAGGATGAACACTGAAGCTTGCTTT CASSKGDRMNTEACF
TRBD1 many TRBJ1-2 TRBV19 TGTGCCAGTAGTACATCACGGTCGGGCAGGGGGCTTTTTGTCTATGGCTACACCTTC CASSTSRSGRGLFVYGYTF
TRBD1 few TRBJ2-5 TRBV4-1 TGCGCCAGCAGCCAAGATCCCCTCCGGTTCAGGGGGAAAGAGACCCAGTACTTC CASSQDPLRFRGKETQYF
TRBD1 . TRBJ1-2 TRBV7-8 TGTGCCAGCAGCTTGACCGGGACAGGGGGCGCGGTCTATGGCTACACCTTC CASSLTGTGGAVYGYTF
. . TRBJ2-2 TRBV18 TGTGCCAGCTCACCATATCAGGACTTTCAGAACACCGGGGAGCTGTTTTTT CASSPYQDFQNTGELFF
TRBD2 many TRBJ2-7 TRBV4-1 TGCGCCAGCAGCCGGGATTCTGGGACTAGCGGCTACGAGCAGTACTTC CASSRDSGTSGYEQYF
. many TRBJ1-3 TRBV13 TGTGCCAGCAGCTTAGGCCCGGGGAACGGAAACACCATATATTTT CASSLGPGNGNTIYF
TRBD2 many TRBJ2-2 TRBV6-2/TRBV6-3 TGTGCCAGCACGGTGGTAGCGGGAGGGCCGATGCGAACCGGGGAGCTGTTTTTT CASTVVAGGPMRTGELFF
. many TRBJ1-3 TRBV12-3/TRBV12-4 TGTGCCAGCAGTTTAGCTCTGGGCTCTGGAAACACCATATATTTT CASSLALGSGNTIYF
. many TRBJ1-5 TRBV2 TGTGCCAGCAGTGATAGCGGGGTTTATAGCAATCAGCCCCAGCATTTT CASSDSGVYSNQPQHF
. many TRBJ1-2 TRBV7-3 TGTGCCAGCAGCTGGAGGGGGGCGCTTGGCTACACCTTC CASSWRGALGYTF
TRBD1 many TRBJ1-5 TRBV29-1 TGCAGCGTTTCGCAGGGGGGACAGCCCCAGCATTTT CSVSQGGQPQHF
TRBD2 many TRBJ2-2 TRBV7-8 TGTGCCAGCAGTTATTCTACTAGCGGGAGCGGGGAGCTGTTTTTT CASSYSTSGSGELFF
. . TRBJ2-5 TRBV12-3/TRBV12-4 TGTGCCAGCACGGGGCTCTGGGAGACCCAGTACTTC CASTGLWETQYF
TRBD1 many TRBJ1-6 TRBV6-1 TGTGCCAGCTCGGGACAGGGCCAAAATTCACCCCTCCACTTT CASSGQGQNSPLHF
. few TRBJ1-2 TRBV11-2 TGTGCCAGCAGCCTGGGGCCCAGGGATGGCTACACCTTC CASSLGPRDGYTF
. many TRBJ2-5 TRBV24-1 TGTGCCACCAGTGAAGCAGGGGAAGAGACCCAGTACTTC CATSEAGEETQYF
. many TRBJ2-2 TRBV19 TGTGCCAGTACCCCTGGCCCAACGAACACCGGGGAGCTGTTTTTT CASTPGPTNTGELFF
. . TRBJ1-3 TRBV20-1 TGCAGTGCTAGCCGGGGAAACACCATATATTTT CSASRGNTIYF
TRBD1 many TRBJ1-2 TRBV6-1 TGTGCCAGCAGTGATACAGGGGGCGCGAACTATGGCTACACCTTC CASSDTGGANYGYTF
. few TRBJ1-1 TRBV6-1 TGTGCCAGCAGATCCAGGGGTGATACTGAAGCTTTCTTT CASRSRGDTEAFF
. . TRBJ1-1 TRBV11-2 TGTGCCAGCAGCTTATCCACCTTCGAGACGAACACTGAAGCTTTCTTT CASSLSTFETNTEAFF
TRBD1 . TRBJ2-3 TRBV7-3 TGTGCCAGCAGCGGGACAGGGGCTAGCACAGATACGCAGTATTTT CASSGTGASTDTQYF
TRBD2 many TRBJ2-5 TRBV11-2 TGTGCCAGCAGCGGAACTAGCGGGGGGGCGGGGGAGACCCAGTACTTC CASSGTSGGAGETQYF
. . TRBJ2-7 TRBV20-1 TGCAGTGCTAGAATGGTGGACAGTGAGTACTTC CSARMVDSEYF
. few TRBJ2-2 TRBV12-3/TRBV12-4 TGTGCCAGCAGCACCTTCGATTCCGGGGAGCTGTTTTTT CASSTFDSGELFF
. many TRBJ1-5 TRBV2 TGTGCCAGCAGTCTCATGGGGTCGAGCAATCAGCCCCAGCATTTT CASSLMGSSNQPQHF
TRBD2 . TRBJ2-2 TRBV12-3/TRBV12-4 TGTGCCAGCAGTTTTGGTTTAGCGCGGGGGGCGAACACCGGGGAGCTGTTTTTT CASSFGLARGANTGELFF
. . TRBJ1-6 TRBV10-3 TGTGCCATCAGACGACCCGGGGCAGGCAATTCACCCCTCCACTTT CAIRRPGAGNSPLHF
. many TRBJ2-5 TRBV20-1 TGCAGTGCTAGTCTAGTAGCACCCGTCTCGGGAGAGACCCAGTACTTC CSASLVAPVSGETQYF
TRBD2 . TRBJ2-5 TRBV18 TGTGCCAGCTCACCATTTCCGACTAGCGGAAGCCAAGAGACCCAGTACTTC CASSPFPTSGSQETQYF
. many TRBJ1-2 TRBV29-1 TGCAGCGTTGAAGATACCCGGACAGACTATGGCTACACCTTC CSVEDTRTDYGYTF
TRBD1 many TRBJ2-7 TRBV6-1 TGTGCCAGCAGTACACCGGGACAGGAGATCTCCTACGAGCAGTACTTC CASSTPGQEISYEQYF
. . TRBJ1-2 TRBV18 TGTGCCAGCTCAACTGGGTCCTTTAACTATGGCTACACCTTC CASSTGSFNYGYTF